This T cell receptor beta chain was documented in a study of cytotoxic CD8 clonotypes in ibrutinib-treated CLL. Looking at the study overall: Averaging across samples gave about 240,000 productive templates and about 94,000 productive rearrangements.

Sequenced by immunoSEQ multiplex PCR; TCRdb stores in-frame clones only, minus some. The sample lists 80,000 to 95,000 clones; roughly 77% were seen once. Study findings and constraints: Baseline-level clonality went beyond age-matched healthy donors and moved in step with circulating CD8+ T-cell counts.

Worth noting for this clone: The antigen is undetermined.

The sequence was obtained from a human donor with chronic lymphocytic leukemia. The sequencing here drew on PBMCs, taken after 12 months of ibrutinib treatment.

The CDR3 is CASSPLPGEQYF. Written as DNA, the CDR3 is TGTGCCAGCAGCCCCCTTCCGGGGGAGCAGTACTTC. The chain combines TRBV11-2 with TRBJ2-7, with TRBD2 as a possible D gene (5 bases). This CDR3 is built from 12 residues. CDR1 is SGHAT and CDR2 is FQNNGV in the germline V gene. The V end lost 5 bases, the J end lost 7 bases, and 12 bases lay between the germline ends.